These 9 T cell receptor beta chains came from one sample sequenced in a study of blood T cell repertoires in COVID-19 (TCRdb year 2020). Library creation used the immunoSEQ multiplex PCR assay. This is the immuneACCESS table as TCRdb keeps it, with only in-frame sequences that have V and J called. A part of the clones is gone; compared with another copy, unresolved V genes explain less than half, and the rest is unexplained. The sample table holds 250,000 to 300,000 clones, of which around nine tenths were seen once. The ten most abundant clones make up under 15% of the sample. Sample: peripheral blood. The receptors were gathered from a woman aged 55-69 years with acute or convalescent COVID-19.

The gene calls are TRBV5-1 and TRBJ1-5; 9 nucleotides line up with TRBD1. Germline V gene lookup returns CDR1 SGHRS and CDR2 YFSETQ. The CDR3 loop spans 18 amino acids. V lost 4 bases to trimming and J lost 1 base; unmatched junction nucleotides: 12. DNA of the CDR3: TGCGCCAGCAGCGAGCCGGGACAGGGCGGCCCAAGCAATCAGCCCCAGCATTTT. Residues: CASSEPGQGGPSNQPQHF.

The chain combines TRBV7-9 with TRBJ2-5, with a possible D match to TRBD1 (5 bases). Germline lookup yields CDR1 SEHNR and CDR2 FQNEAQ (reference sequence). The CDR3 has 15 residues. V was clipped by 8 bases and J by 0 bases, with 16 bases between them. CDR3 loop: CASLVGDFYQETQYF. CDR3 bases: TGTGCCAGCTTAGTAGGGGATTTTTACCAAGAGACCCAGTACTTC.

About this clone: One end of the junction is discordant with germline, which a read error may explain. V usage is TRBV7-7 and J usage is TRBJ2-2; TRBD1 matches at 9 bases. Germline CDR1 and CDR2: SSHAT and FNYEAQ (reference sequence). The CDR3 extends over 14 amino acids. The CDR3 sequence is CASSRDRATGELFF. For the CDR3, the DNA is TGTGCTAGCAGCCGGGACAGGGCCACCGGGGAGCTGTTTTTT.

This chain links TRBV7-2 with TRBJ2-5; 11 positions match TRBD1. V gave up 5 bases and J gave up 5 bases; unmatched junction bases: 10. Germline CDR1 is SGHTA and CDR2 is FQGNSA. CDR3 length: 16 residues. The CDR3 loop reads CASSGGGQGAWETQYF. The CDR3 coding sequence is TGTGCCAGCAGCGGAGGAGGACAGGGGGCTTGGGAGACCCAGTACTTC. Supplemented by reference TRBV7-2 and TRBJ2-5, the full variable domain reads GAGVSQSPSNKVTEKGKDVELRCDPISGHTALYWYRQSLGQGLEFLIYFQGNSAPDKSGLPSDRFSAERTGGSVSTLTIQRTQQEDSAVYLCASSGGGQGAWETQYFGPGTRLLVL.

The rearrangement uses TRBV14 and TRBJ2-3, with 8 positions matching TRBD2. The germline CDR1 and CDR2 sequences are SGHDN and FVKESK. With V trimmed by 3 bases and J by 2 bases, 13 bases remained unmatched. The CDR3 extends over 18 amino acids. The CDR3 is CASSQRLSGGLITDTQYF. The CDR3 DNA reads as TGTGCCAGCAGCCAGAGGTTGAGCGGGGGCCTAATCACAGATACGCAGTATTTT.

The CDR3 DNA sequence: TGCGCCAGCAGCTTGGTGGGTCGACCGCGGGGGACCCATAGCAATCAGCCCCAGCATTTT. It specifies CASSLVGRPRGTHSNQPQHF. The V call is TRBV5-1, the J call TRBJ1-5; D may be TRBD1 (5 bases). The CDR3 covers 20 residues. The V gene lost 0 bases and the J gene lost 0 bases, with 22 bases spanning the gap. Germline V gene data show CDR1 as SGHRS and CDR2 as YFSETQ.

The chain combines TRBV9 with TRBJ1-2; 9 nucleotides line up with TRBD1. The CDR3 is made up of 16 amino acids. Looked up from germline, CDR1 is SGDLS and CDR2 is YYNGEE. The junction had 3 bases not matched to a gene; V was cut back by 0 bases and J by 0 bases. The CDR3 DNA reads as TGTGCCAGCAGCGTAGGACAGGGGGTCTCTAACTATGGCTACACCTTC. This translates into CASSVGQGVSNYGYTF. Full variable domain (rest looked up from reference TRBV9 and TRBJ1-2): DSGVTQTPKHLITATGQRVTLRCSPRSGDLSVYWYQQSLDQGLQFLIQYYNGEERAKGNILERFSAQQFPDLHSELNLSSLELGDSALYFCASSVGQGVSNYGYTFGSGTRLTVV.

The rearrangement joins TRBV28 to TRBJ2-7, with a possible D match to TRBD1 (6 bases). Trimming shortened V by 2 bases and J by 3 bases, and 11 bases separated the two germline ends. From germline, CDR1 is MDHEN and CDR2 SYDVKM. The CDR3 extends over 14 amino acids. CDR3: CASSLTGIVYEQYF. DNA of the CDR3: TGTGCCAGCAGTTTAACAGGGATAGTCTACGAGCAGTACTTC.

The chain uses TRBV7-6 and TRBJ2-2, with a tentative D call TRBD1 (6 bases). Germline V gives CDR1 SGHVS, CDR2 FNYEAQ. Trimming took off 4 bases at V and 2 bases at J, with 11 bases between the two ends. The CDR3 contains 15 residues. Here the CDR3 DNA reads TGTGCCAGCAGCTCCGGGACATCTAACACCGGGGAGCTGTTTTTT. Translating gives CASSSGTSNTGELFF.